A selection of T cell receptor beta chains follows, all from one sample in a study of OX40 agonist ivuxolimab in advanced cancers. The assay was immunoSEQ multiplex PCR, and TCRdb's table has in-frame clones only and misses some. The sample shows about 95,000 clones, around 82% of them seen only once. This specimen was CD4+ or CD8+ T cells sorted from blood, taken in a trial of the OX40 agonist ivuxolimab. The receptors come from an adult with an advanced solid tumor such as melanoma, head and neck, liver or kidney cancer. Each CDR3 is given with its conserved first and last residue. A D gene is named only where the DNA matches it firmly. A clone size is listed for some rows: how often the clone was seen (once, few, many), or a class if it is expanded.

abundance,len,j_gene,d_gene,v_gene,CDR3aa,CDR3nt
few,12,TRBJ1-1,-,TRBV7-9,CASSLLNTEAFF,TGTGCCAGCAGCTTGTTGAACACTGAAGCTTTCTTT
-,15,TRBJ2-7,-,TRBV4-3,CASSQVVANTYEQYF,TGCGCCAGCAGCCAAGTTGTCGCCAATACCTACGAGCAGTACTTC
-,15,TRBJ1-5,TRBD1,TRBV9,CASSPGDRGNQPQHF,TGTGCCAGCAGCCCCGGGGACAGGGGCAATCAGCCCCAGCATTTT
-,14,TRBJ2-6,-,TRBV9,CASSAPSGANVLTF,TGTGCCAGCAGCGCTCCCTCTGGGGCCAACGTCCTGACTTTC
-,16,TRBJ2-7,TRBD1,TRBV7-2,CASSAPYGTGTYEQYF,TGTGCCAGCAGCGCACCGTACGGGACAGGAACCTACGAGCAGTACTTC
-,12,TRBJ1-5,TRBD1,TRBV10-2,CATTTGNQPQHF,TGCGCCACTACGACAGGGAACCAGCCCCAGCATTTT
-,16,TRBJ2-3,-,TRBV10-3,CAISTPGHPFTDTQYF,TGTGCCATCAGCACTCCGGGGCACCCGTTCACAGATACGCAGTATTTT
-,14,TRBJ2-5,TRBD2,TRBV5-1,CASSPHSGKETQYF,TGCGCCAGCAGCCCACATAGCGGGAAAGAGACCCAGTACTTC
once,15,TRBJ1-1,-,TRBV21-1,CASSNCVGCYTEAFF,TGTGCCAGCAGCAATTGTGTGGGTTGTTACACTGAAGCTTTCTTT
-,15,TRBJ2-1,TRBD2,TRBV5-1,CASGTGSSGYNEQFF,TGCGCCAGTGGTACGGGGTCTAGCGGGTATAATGAGCAGTTCTTC
few,16,TRBJ2-1,-,TRBV5-1,CASSLEAGLFYNEQFF,TGCGCCAGCAGCTTGGAGGCGGGTCTATTTTACAATGAGCAGTTCTTC
-,15,TRBJ1-1,-,TRBV7-8,CASSLESGWGTEAFF,TGTGCCAGCAGCTTAGAATCAGGGTGGGGTACTGAAGCTTTCTTT
-,16,TRBJ2-1,TRBD2,TRBV19,CASSPLGLAGGNEQFF,TGTGCCAGTAGTCCCTTGGGACTAGCGGGAGGAAATGAGCAGTTCTTC
-,14,TRBJ1-2,-,TRBV27,CASRPGRSNYGYTF,TGTGCCAGCAGACCGGGGAGAAGTAACTATGGCTACACCTTC
-,21,TRBJ2-1,-,TRBV7-3,CASSLTGVGGAPFGGYNEQFF,TGTGCCAGCAGCTTAACGGGCGTCGGCGGAGCACCCTTCGGTGGTTACAATGAGCAGTTCTTC
-,15,TRBJ2-5,-,TRBV7-9,CASSSWGAGQETQYF,TGTGCCAGCAGCTCCTGGGGAGCGGGCCAAGAGACCCAGTACTTC
-,16,TRBJ2-1,-,TRBV5-1,CASSGGIGSSYNEQFF,TGCGCCAGCAGCGGGGGCATAGGGAGCTCCTACAATGAGCAGTTCTTC
-,15,TRBJ2-5,-,TRBV2,CASSVEGVVQETQYF,TGTGCCAGCAGTGTCGAGGGAGTGGTCCAAGAGACCCAGTACTTC
-,12,TRBJ1-1,-,TRBV2,CASMWADTEAFF,TGTGCCAGCATGTGGGCGGACACTGAAGCTTTCTTT
-,14,TRBJ2-7,-,TRBV28,CASSLSGSPYEQYF,TGTGCCAGCAGTTTATCCGGGAGTCCCTACGAGCAGTACTTC
-,13,TRBJ2-4,-,TRBV4-2,CASSLVGRDIQYF,TGTGCCAGCAGCCTCGTCGGGAGAGACATTCAGTACTTC
-,14,TRBJ2-5,-,TRBV7-9,CASSRGGLKETQYF,TGTGCCAGCAGCCGTGGGGGTTTGAAAGAGACCCAGTACTTC
-,17,TRBJ2-7,TRBD1,TRBV5-6,CASSLGLWTGKPYEQYF,TGTGCCAGCAGCTTGGGGCTCTGGACAGGGAAGCCCTACGAGCAGTACTTC
-,15,TRBJ2-1,-,TRBV4-3,CASSPDARSYNEQFF,TGCGCCAGCAGTCCTGACGCCCGCTCCTACAATGAGCAGTTCTTC
-,15,TRBJ1-3,-,TRBV6-6,CASSSLARAGNTIYF,TGTGCCAGCAGTTCCCTTGCGAGGGCTGGAAACACCATATATTTT
-,13,TRBJ2-1,-,TRBV6-5,CASSLPGYNEQFF,TGTGCCAGCAGTCTACCGGGGTACAATGAGCAGTTCTTC
-,16,TRBJ1-4,-,TRBV7-9,CASSLDGGPVNEKLFF,TGTGCCAGCAGCTTAGATGGGGGCCCTGTTAATGAAAAACTGTTTTTT
-,14,TRBJ2-7,-,TRBV11-3,CASSLDSRLDEQYF,TGTGCCAGCAGCTTAGATTCCCGCCTCGACGAGCAGTACTTC
-,16,TRBJ2-1,-,TRBV7-2,CASSPLAGSSYNEQFF,TGTGCCAGCAGCCCACTAGCAGGGAGCTCCTACAATGAGCAGTTCTTC
-,15,TRBJ1-1,TRBD1,TRBV5-1,CASSGTGVVNTEAFF,TGCGCCAGCAGCGGAACAGGGGTAGTGAACACTGAAGCTTTCTTT
few,16,TRBJ2-1,TRBD2,TRBV28,CASSSVAGGIDNEQFF,TGTGCCAGCAGTTCCGTCGCGGGAGGGATCGACAATGAGCAGTTCTTC
-,14,TRBJ1-1,-,TRBV2,CARPVRDRSTEAFF,TGTGCCAGGCCCGTCAGGGATAGGAGCACTGAAGCTTTCTTT
-,15,TRBJ2-7,TRBD2,TRBV5-6,CASSLVSSGGYEQYF,TGTGCCAGCAGCTTGGTCAGTAGCGGGGGATACGAGCAGTACTTC
-,15,TRBJ1-1,-,TRBV14,CASSQKGGERTEAFF,TGTGCCAGCAGCCAGAAGGGGGGGGAGAGGACTGAAGCTTTCTTT
few,14,TRBJ2-7,-,TRBV27,CASSLSAEVGEQYF,TGTGCCAGCAGTTTATCGGCAGAGGTGGGCGAGCAGTACTTC
-,14,TRBJ2-1,-,TRBV19,CASNEDRSYNEQFF,TGTGCCAGTAACGAGGACCGGTCCTACAATGAGCAGTTCTTC
-,16,TRBJ2-3,TRBD2,TRBV11-3,CASSIRPGLAGDTQYF,TGTGCCAGCAGCATAAGACCGGGACTAGCGGGGGATACGCAGTATTTT
-,16,TRBJ1-6,-,TRBV14,CASSPNAGRIGSPLHF,TGTGCCAGCAGCCCAAACGCGGGGCGGATCGGTTCACCCCTCCACTTT
few,15,TRBJ2-1,-,TRBV7-3,CASSLGGRSYNEQFF,TGTGCCAGCAGCTTAGGGGGGCGCTCCTACAATGAGCAGTTCTTC
-,15,TRBJ2-2,-,TRBV5-1,CASSSISGNTGELFF,TGCGCCAGCAGCTCTATTAGCGGGAACACCGGGGAGCTGTTTTTT
-,15,TRBJ2-5,TRBD1,TRBV6-5,CASSRGQGVRETQYF,TGTGCCAGCAGCCGGGGACAGGGGGTAAGGGAGACCCAGTACTTC
-,18,TRBJ2-1,TRBD2,TRBV11-2,CASSLDRTSFRHLNEQFF,TGTGCCAGCAGCTTAGATCGGACTAGTTTCCGTCATCTCAATGAGCAGTTCTTC
few,14,TRBJ2-7,-,TRBV5-6,CASSLSSGFYEQYF,TGTGCCAGCAGCTTGAGTAGCGGATTCTACGAGCAGTACTTC
-,17,TRBJ1-3,-,TRBV25-1,CASHGTGLFYSGNTIYF,TGTGCCAGCCACGGGACCGGACTATTCTACTCTGGAAACACCATATATTTT
-,19,TRBJ2-2,TRBD1,TRBV27,CASSLSRQGTASNTGELFF,TGTGCCAGCAGTTTATCTCGACAGGGAACCGCCTCGAACACCGGGGAGCTGTTTTTT
-,14,TRBJ2-3,TRBD2,TRBV7-3,CASSLSSGPDTQYF,TGTGCCAGCAGCTTATCTAGCGGGCCAGATACGCAGTATTTT
few,15,TRBJ2-1,TRBD2,TRBV6-5,CASHPGTSGHNEQFF,TGTGCCAGCCATCCCGGGACTAGCGGCCACAATGAGCAGTTCTTC
-,13,TRBJ2-1,-,TRBV7-9,CASSLVLAYEQFF,TGTGCCAGCAGCTTAGTGCTAGCCTATGAGCAGTTCTTC
-,15,TRBJ2-6,-,TRBV15,CATSGLGSGANVLTF,TGTGCCACCAGCGGCCTGGGTTCTGGGGCCAACGTCCTGACTTTC
-,15,TRBJ1-2,-,TRBV14,CASSQVTASNYGYTF,TGTGCCAGCAGCCAAGTTACAGCGTCTAACTATGGCTACACCTTC